A single sample is the source of the 15 T cell receptor beta chains below, sequenced in a study of OX40 agonist ivuxolimab in advanced cancers. The assay was immunoSEQ multiplex PCR, and TCRdb's table has in-frame clones only and misses some. Of some 76,000 clones in the sample, roughly 90% were seen once. This material consisted of CD4+ or CD8+ T cells sorted from blood, taken in a trial of the OX40 agonist ivuxolimab. These receptors were collected from an adult with an advanced solid tumor such as melanoma, head and neck, liver or kidney cancer.

The rearrangement uses TRBV5-1 and TRBJ2-7; TRBD1 agrees at 8 bases. This CDR3 is 12 amino acids long. Germline loops: CDR1 SGHRS, CDR2 YFSETQ. The trim removed 3 bases at V and 5 bases at J, leaving 1 base unmatched. CDR3 sequence reads: CASSWTGNEQYF. The CDR3 DNA follows: TGCGCCAGCAGCTGGACAGGGAACGAGCAGTACTTC.

The V call is TRBV7-8, the J call TRBJ2-7, with 7 bases matching TRBD1. CDR1 is SGHVS, CDR2 FQNEAQ, per germline. The CDR3 is 13 amino acids. The V gene end was trimmed by 4 bases and the J gene end by 3 bases; junction bases not matched to a gene: 3. CDR3 region: CASSSGQDYEQYF. DNA for the CDR3: TGTGCCAGCAGCTCCGGACAGGACTACGAGCAGTACTTC.

The V and J genes are TRBV4-3 and TRBJ1-1; D possibly corresponds to TRBD1 (5 bases). This CDR3 comprises 15 residues. CDR1 is LGHNA and CDR2 is YSLEER in the germline V gene. Trimming took off 0 bases at V and 4 bases at J, with 12 bases between the two ends. Here the CDR3 DNA reads TGCGCCAGCAGCCAAGATCGGATGGGGGTCACTGAAGCTTTCTTT. Protein product: CASSQDRMGVTEAFF.

The gene calls are TRBV6-4 and TRBJ2-3; either TRBD1 or TRBD2 may fit D (6 bases each). The ends were cut back, 4 bases at V and 2 bases at J, with 13 bases in the middle. This CDR3 has 15 residues. Germline loops: CDR1 MRHNA, CDR2 SNTAGT. The CDR3 loop reads CASSAGAGDTDTQYF. DNA for the CDR3: TGTGCCAGCAGTGCGGGGGCAGGGGACACAGATACGCAGTATTTT.

This clone came up once. V gene TRBV27 combines with J gene TRBJ2-7; 7 positions agree with TRBD1. The V gene end was trimmed by 2 bases and the J gene end by 2 bases; junction bases not matched to a gene: 0. Germline CDR1 and CDR2: MNHEY and SMNVEV (reference sequence). The CDR3 is 13 residues long. CDR3 DNA sequence: TGTGCCAGCAGTTTAGGGACAGCCTACGAGCAGTACTTC. Translating gives CASSLGTAYEQYF.

This chain links TRBV6-6 with TRBJ2-5; TRBD1 matches at 7 bases. Germline values: CDR1 MNHNY, CDR2 SVGAGI (reference sequence). Trimming removed 5 bases from V and 5 bases from J; junction bases left unmatched: 8. The CDR3 has 14 amino acids. CDR3 sequence (DNA): TGTGCCAGCAGTGACGAAGGGGGCGCCGAGACCCAGTACTTC. It encodes CASSDEGGAETQYF.

The genes are TRBV7-3 and TRBJ2-1; 11 positions agree with TRBD2. The CDR3 is made up of 16 amino acids. Germline lookup yields CDR1 SGHTA and CDR2 FQGTGA. The junction had 7 bases not matched to a gene; V was cut back by 4 bases and J by 5 bases. The CDR3 is CASSSDGTSGNNEQFF. CDR3 DNA sequence: TGTGCCAGCAGCTCCGACGGGACTAGCGGTAACAATGAGCAGTTCTTC.

V usage is TRBV7-3 and J usage is TRBJ1-6; D ambiguous. The CDR3 runs to 14 residues. Trimming shortened V by 3 bases and J by 6 bases, and 9 bases separated the two germline ends. The germline gives CDR1 SGHTA, CDR2 FQGTGA. CDR3 residues: CASSLSGINSPLHF. Written as DNA, the CDR3 is TGTGCCAGCAGCTTGTCGGGGATTAATTCACCCCTCCACTTT.

This CDR3 reads CASSLMGGPSEQYF. DNA for the CDR3: TGCGCCAGCAGCCTTATGGGGGGGCCGAGCGAGCAGTACTTC. This chain joins TRBV4-1 and TRBJ2-7; perhaps TRBD2 as D (7 bases). The CDR3 sequence is 14 residues long. The germline V and J ends were trimmed by 4 bases and 6 bases, with 16 bases remaining between them. CDR1 is MGHRA and CDR2 is YSYEKL in the germline V gene.

The chain couples TRBV5-6 to TRBJ1-2; the D gene is possibly TRBD1 (6 bases). The ends were cut back, 1 base at V and 4 bases at J, with 14 bases in the middle. Germline V gene lookup returns CDR1 SGHDT and CDR2 YYEEEE. The CDR3 spans 15 residues. CDR3 nucleotide sequence: TGTGCCAGCAGCTTGCTGCGGGGGCAGGTCTATGGCTACACCTTC. Protein sequence: CASSLLRGQVYGYTF.

The rearrangement links TRBV29-1 to TRBJ2-7; D may be TRBD1 (6 bases). V lost 2 bases, J lost 4 bases, and 15 bases lay in between. The germline V gene has CDR1 SQVTM and CDR2 ANQGSEA. The CDR3 contains 14 residues. In DNA form, the CDR3 reads TGCAGCGTTGAATTACAGGGAAGGGGATACGAGCAGTACTTC. Protein sequence: CSVELQGRGYEQYF.

The V and J genes are TRBV9 and TRBJ2-3, with D tentatively TRBD1 (6 bases). Germline V lookup: CDR1 SGDLS, CDR2 YYNGEE. This CDR3 contains 15 residues. V dropped 3 bases and J dropped 0 bases, with 11 bases sitting between them. The CDR3 DNA follows: TGTGCCAGCAGCGAGGGGACATTTAGCACAGATACGCAGTATTTT. This sequence encodes CASSEGTFSTDTQYF.

The chain couples TRBV6-1 to TRBJ2-5; D call uncertain. Germline V gives CDR1 MNHNS, CDR2 SASEGT. Trimming left V 1 base short and J 0 bases short, with 15 bases between. The length of the CDR3 is 17 residues. The CDR3 reads CASSEVVGLRDQETQYF. The DNA of the CDR3 is TGTGCCAGCAGTGAAGTGGTAGGGTTAAGGGACCAAGAGACCCAGTACTTC.

Remarks on this clone: The germline gene is not matched at one end of the junction; a read error may be the cause. The V gene is TRBV7-2, the J gene TRBJ2-1, with no clear D. Germline CDR1 and CDR2: SGHTA and FQGNSA. This CDR3 spans 11 amino acids. CDR3 in amino acids: CASSLGVEPFF. CDR3 bases: TGTGCCAGCAGCTTAGGGGTAGAGCCGTTCTTC.

The J gene is TRBJ2-1, the V gene TRBV13; D remains unclear. Germline V gene data show CDR1 as PRHDT and CDR2 as FYEKMQ (reference sequence). CDR3 size: 15 residues. The V end was cut by 0 bases, the J end by 3 bases, with 9 bases between. The CDR3 sequence: CASSLGRAYYNEQFF. CDR3 nucleotide sequence: TGTGCCAGCAGCTTAGGCCGAGCCTACTACAATGAGCAGTTCTTC.